The rows below give T cell receptor beta chains drawn from one sample of a study of PD-L1 blockade in urothelial cancer. Clones were read by immunoSEQ multiplex PCR, and TCRdb kept only the in-frame ones, dropping some. The sample lists 60,000 to 85,000 clones, approximately 86% seen once, with approximately 6% in the top ten. This material consisted of PBMCs, taken around atezolizumab (anti-PD-L1) treatment. The receptors derive from a woman in her seventies with urothelial cancer. Each CDR3 is given with its conserved first and last residue. The D gene is left open where the match is weak. Only part of the rows carry a size: once, few, many, or a class if the clone is expanded.

clone_size: .; j_call: TRBJ2-3; d_call: TRBD1; v_call: TRBV5-6; cdr3_aa: CASSFRGTGVTDTQYF; cdr3_nt: TGTGCCAGCAGCTTTCGGGGGACAGGGGTGACAGATACGCAGTATTTT
clone_size: .; j_call: TRBJ2-1; d_call: .; v_call: TRBV28; cdr3_aa: CASSRTGVNGYNEQFF; cdr3_nt: TGTGCCAGCAGTCGGACGGGAGTTAACGGTTACAATGAGCAGTTCTTC
clone_size: .; j_call: TRBJ2-2; d_call: TRBD2; v_call: TRBV2; cdr3_aa: CASRRLAGGPTGELFF; cdr3_nt: TGTGCCAGCAGGAGACTAGCGGGGGGGCCCACCGGGGAGCTGTTTTTT
clone_size: few; j_call: TRBJ1-4; d_call: .; v_call: TRBV6-5; cdr3_aa: CASSPREGHNEKLFF; cdr3_nt: TGTGCCAGCAGTCCGAGGGAGGGTCATAATGAAAAACTGTTTTTT
clone_size: .; j_call: TRBJ1-2; d_call: .; v_call: TRBV2; cdr3_aa: CASSIANYGYTF; cdr3_nt: TGTGCCAGCAGCATTGCTAACTATGGCTACACCTTC
clone_size: .; j_call: TRBJ2-3; d_call: TRBD2; v_call: TRBV29-1; cdr3_aa: CSGLGLAGGADTQYF; cdr3_nt: TGCAGCGGGTTGGGACTAGCGGGGGGGGCAGATACGCAGTATTTT
clone_size: few; j_call: TRBJ2-7; d_call: .; v_call: TRBV5-5; cdr3_aa: CASSTNTYEQYF; cdr3_nt: TGTGCCAGCAGCACCAACACCTACGAGCAGTACTTC
clone_size: .; j_call: TRBJ2-7; d_call: TRBD1; v_call: TRBV6-6; cdr3_aa: CASSGRQGASFEQYF; cdr3_nt: TGTGCCAGCAGTGGTCGACAGGGGGCTTCGTTCGAGCAGTACTTC
clone_size: .; j_call: TRBJ2-7; d_call: .; v_call: TRBV5-1; cdr3_aa: CASSSPGLYEQYF; cdr3_nt: TGCGCCAGCAGCTCCCCGGGACTCTACGAGCAGTACTTC
clone_size: .; j_call: TRBJ1-5; d_call: .; v_call: TRBV19; cdr3_aa: CASSISQGLQPQHF; cdr3_nt: TGTGCCAGTAGTATTTCGCAGGGTCTTCAGCCCCAGCATTTT
clone_size: once; j_call: TRBJ2-7; d_call: TRBD1; v_call: TRBV5-4; cdr3_aa: CASSYHLPGTGLSYEQYF; cdr3_nt: TGTGCCAGCAGCTACCATCTACCCGGGACAGGGCTCTCCTACGAGCAGTACTTC
clone_size: .; j_call: TRBJ2-7; d_call: TRBD2; v_call: TRBV7-6; cdr3_aa: CASSLLGSGAHEQYF; cdr3_nt: TGTGCCAGCAGCTTGCTCGGTAGCGGGGCACACGAGCAGTACTTC
clone_size: once; j_call: TRBJ1-4; d_call: .; v_call: TRBV7-9; cdr3_aa: CASSLQGFGEKLFF; cdr3_nt: TGTGCCAGCAGCTTACAGGGGTTTGGTGAAAAACTGTTTTTT